This entry is about one T cell receptor (beta chain). Germline lookup yields CDR1 SGHTA and CDR2 FQGNSA. CDR3 length equals 16 residues. After removal of 2 bases from V and 1 base from J, the junction contained 6 bases not matched to a gene. The record originates from a study of T cell changes during pregnancy in multiple sclerosis. Sequenced by immunoSEQ multiplex PCR; TCRdb stores in-frame clones only, minus some. The data hold more than 65,000 clones, with 75% to 95% observed a single time. This TCR derives from a female donor with multiple sclerosis, enrolled in a pregnancy study. V is TRBV7-2 and J is TRBJ1-2; 8 bases are a match to TRBD1. Sequenced material: CD4+ T cells from peripheral blood mononuclear cells, taken before pregnancy. CDR3 nucleotides: TGTGCCAGCAGCTTACAGGGCAGGGGGCATAACTATGGCTACACCTTC. It is translated as CASSLQGRGHNYGYTF.